The text below deals with one TCR beta chain. This clonotype was observed a handful of times. Which antigen it targets is not known. No qualities accompany the bases; no much larger clone lies one base away. Trimming at the junction amounts to 5 bases on V and 2 bases on J, and the germline ends lie 19 bases apart. The germline V gene gives CDR1 as SGHDN and CDR2 as FVKESK. The CDR3 holds 18 amino acids from the cysteine to the phenylalanine. The CDR3 DNA has 54 bases and is translated from base 1. Library preparation was by 5' RACE. The listed sequencing device is Illumina HiSeq 2000. A universal primer binding site was introduced by template switching, and a unique molecular identifier was present in the final cDNA, enabling accurate counting of TCR cDNA molecules. Specific primers in the conserved constant-segment region were used to synthesize first-strand cDNA for the TCR alpha and beta chains. Each cDNA library was double barcoded, with a SMART-Mk sample barcode plus Illumina barcodes, to control for contamination. TruSeq adapter sequences and Illumina sample barcodes were added in two successive PCR steps. The TCR alpha and beta cDNA libraries were sequenced on the Illumina HiSeq platform using custom primers. As for how the authors treated the data: MiGEC processed the raw reads to extract unique molecular identifiers, while MiXCR was used to determine the CDR3 positions. For each individual, recombination models were inferred using an EM algorithm with the repgenHMM and IGoR tools. Shared clonotype analysis was performed with the tcR package in R, normalizing sharing by the product of cloneset sizes. Out-of-frame nonproductive sequences were analyzed to study raw recombination free of thymic and clonal selection effects. TCRdb reanalyzed the raw reads on its own, using fastp at Q25 for trimming and MiXCR for clone calling, and kept in-frame beta chains. Rows with one shared CDR3 protein collapse into an entry with the most common genes and DNA. The V and J calls and clone size come from TCRdb's table, not from the authors' own analysis. For this sample there are 450,000 or so distinct CDR3 sequences; around 14% appear just once. 0.52% of the sample goes to the ten largest clones.

This specimen comes from a study of identical twins (TCRdb year 2016). In the study overall: TCR alpha and beta repertoires from monozygotic twins, unrelated adults of various ages and cord blood were deep-sequenced to test whether fetal clonotypes persist. To rule out contamination, the twin experiments were replicated at different times with different library preparation protocols. Broader findings and caveats from the paper: In monozygotic twins, recombination models systematically underestimated out-of-frame TCR alpha sharing, but the models matched the sharing seen between unrelated individuals. A weaker excess of twin sharing was found in beta out-of-frame sequences because the signal-to-noise ratio was lowered by fewer shared sequences. Because the same donors could not be followed over many years, conclusions were based on cross-sectional statistical analysis. Abundant cord blood beta clonotypes carried fewer insertions; young adult naive repertoires showed a weaker similar trend, while memory repertoires showed none. Zero-insertion analyses could be partly confounded by invariant T cells such as MAIT and iNKT, though diverse VJ usage argued against such confounding for most clonotypes. Compared with coincidental sharing between unrelated individuals, an excess of low generation-probability sequences was observed among out-of-frame TCR alpha sequences shared between twins.

All donors were healthy Caucasians. The twin cohort consisted of three pairs of female monozygotic twins, all aged about 18 to 29 years. Positive isolation kits from Invitrogen were used to isolate CD4+ and CD8+ T cell populations. This sample also belongs to another study, concerning yellow fever vaccine responses in identical twins. The second study, in turn, reports: According to the authors, the vaccine-induced T cell response in identical twins seemed to be partly convergent and partly specific to each individual. The study precisely tracked vaccine-responding T cell clones in identical twins.

The receptor's source is a young woman in good health. The sample consisted of CD4+ T cells sorted from blood. The chain was built from TRBV14 and TRBJ2-6; the D gene is perhaps TRBD2, on 6 matching bases. The CDR3 sequence is CASSERRRGSPGANVLTF. The nucleotide sequence is given as TGTGCCAGCAGCGAGAGGAGGAGGGGTAGTCCTGGGGCCAACGTCCTGACTTTC.